This TCR beta chain appears in the sequencing data of a study of OX40 agonist ivuxolimab in advanced cancers. For the study at large: Patients were dosed with the agonistic anti-OX40 (CD134) antibody ivuxolimab. A mean age of about 59 years, range roughly 23 to 85, was recorded, and 70% to 85% were male.

There are a few counts of this clone. As yet, its antigen is unknown. Clones were sequenced by immunoSEQ multiplex PCR, and TCRdb holds only the in-frame ones, with some missing. The sample consists of about 70,000 clones, roughly nine tenths of them appearing once. Trimming shortened V by 7 bases and J by 3 bases, and 10 bases separated the two germline ends. From germline, CDR1 is KGHSH and CDR2 LQKENI. This CDR3 spans 14 amino acids. Study observations and caveats: Compared with others, partial responders at 0.1-3.0 mg/kg displayed clonal expansion among the lowest.

The receptor was derived from an adult with an advanced solid tumor such as melanoma, head and neck, liver or kidney cancer. Sequencing was performed on CD4+ or CD8+ T cells sorted from blood, taken in a trial of the OX40 agonist ivuxolimab. The chain employs TRBV18 and TRBJ2-6; maybe TRBD1 (6 bases). CDR3 loop: CASFTGSGANVLTF. The CDR3 coding sequence is TGTGCCAGCTTCACAGGGAGTGGGGCCAACGTCCTGACTTTC.